This T cell receptor (beta chain) was retrieved from a study of cytomegalovirus exposure and HLA in healthy donors. Germline loops: CDR1 SEHNR, CDR2 FQNEAQ (reference sequence). V shed 5 bases and J 0 bases; nucleotides not matched to a gene: 6. The CDR3 is made up of 15 amino acids. Study-wide findings and caveats: Among TCR sequences, most were rare, though some public TCRs appeared in many donors. Confirmation was obtained in vitro that a few CMV-associated chains are specific for CMV antigens.

This table comes from immunoSEQ multiplex PCR, and its TCRdb copy is limited to in-frame clones, with some not included. The table lists fewer than 150,000 clones, approximately 86% of them singletons, with around 8% in the top ten. As to this clone: Its antigen remains unidentified.

The V and J genes are TRBV7-9 and TRBJ2-5; 7 bases agree with TRBD2. Sequencing was performed on PBMCs. The clonotype originates from a woman in her late teens or twenties in good health and CMV-seropositive. The CDR3 reads CASSSGLEHQETQYF. The CDR3 DNA is TGTGCCAGCAGCAGCGGACTAGAGCACCAAGAGACCCAGTACTTC.